Listed here are 10 T cell receptor beta chains from one sample, sequenced in a study of siplizumab effects on memory and regulatory T cells. Profiling relied on immunoSEQ multiplex PCR, and the TCRdb table lists in-frame clones only, not all of them. The table includes around 100,000 clones, about nine tenths detected once. The sequenced sample was CD4+ T cells sorted from blood. The origin of the receptors is a human donor in good health.

The gene calls are TRBV19 and TRBJ2-7; tentatively, D is TRBD2 (5 bases). The CDR3 consists of 14 residues. Germline V CDR1 and CDR2: LNHDA, SQIVND (reference sequence). Trimming removed 7 bases at V and 4 bases at J, with 17 bases between. CDR3 in DNA: TGTGCCAGTAACGCCGCGGGCCAAATGTACGAGCAGTACTTC. Protein product: CASNAAGQMYEQYF. The full variable domain, its missing parts supplied by reference TRBV19 and TRBJ2-7, is DGGITQSPKYLFRKEGQNVTLSCEQNLNHDAMYWYRQDPGQGLRLIYYSQIVNDFQKGDIAEGYSVSREKKESFPLTVTSAQKNPTAFYLCASNAAGQMYEQYFGPGTRLTVT.

The rearrangement uses TRBV6-1 and TRBJ2-7, with D perhaps matching TRBD1 or TRBD2 (5 bases each). Germline V gives CDR1 MNHNS, CDR2 SASEGT. Deletions cut 6 bases from V and 5 bases from J, with 17 bases between. The CDR3 runs to 14 residues. CDR3 sequence reads: CASRRDAGSNEQYF. The CDR3 DNA reads as TGTGCCAGCAGGAGGGATGCAGGGAGCAACGAGCAGTACTTC.

This chain links TRBV20-1 with TRBJ1-1, with a weak D call TRBD1 (6 bases). The CDR3 is made up of 10 amino acids. Trimming took 4 bases from V and 11 from J, leaving 11 bases between them. Germline V gene lookup returns CDR1 DFQATT and CDR2 SNEGSKA (reference sequence). The DNA for the CDR3 is TGCAGTGCTACTCAGGGGTGGGCTTTCTTT. This translates into CSATQGWAFF.

The chain combines TRBV10-1 with TRBJ1-1; tentative D call: TRBD1 (5 bases). The CDR3 length is 12 residues. Germline CDR1 reads WNHNN; CDR2 reads SYGVQD (reference sequence). V lost 3 bases and J 11 bases, leaving 13 bases between the germline ends. CDR3 in amino acids: CASSDPGTWAFF. The CDR3 DNA reads TGCGCCAGCAGTGACCCCGGGACGTGGGCTTTCTTT.

The chain couples TRBV4-1 to TRBJ2-1; TRBD2 aligns across 9 bases. The CDR3 extends over 20 amino acids. The J segment lost 0 bases and the V segment lost 4 bases, leaving 16 bases of the junction unmatched. The germline CDR1 and CDR2 sequences are MGHRA and YSYEKL. The CDR3 region has the DNA TGCGCCAGCAGCCCTTCCTCATTGCGGGGGGGCCCTAGCTCCTACAATGAGCAGTTCTTC. It specifies CASSPSSLRGGPSSYNEQFF.

The V and J genes are TRBV5-6 and TRBJ2-2, with 7 bases that match TRBD1. The CDR3 contains 16 residues. CDR1 SGHDT and CDR2 YYEEEE come from the germline V gene. The ends lost 2 bases at V and 0 bases at J; junction bases unmatched: 4. The CDR3 sequence: CASSFRGPANTGELFF. The CDR3 region has the DNA TGTGCCAGCAGCTTTAGGGGGCCCGCGAACACCGGGGAGCTGTTTTTT.

The rearrangement links TRBV18 to TRBJ1-1, with D unresolved. Germline CDR1 reads KGHSH; CDR2 reads LQKENI. This CDR3 is 14 amino acids long. Trimming took 6 bases from V and 1 from J, leaving 12 bases between them. In DNA form, the CDR3 reads TGTGCCAGCTCGCCAACAGCCACGAACACTGAAGCTTTCTTT. Amino acid sequence: CASSPTATNTEAFF.

The chain employs TRBV19 and TRBJ1-6; D is uncertain. Looked up from germline, CDR1 is LNHDA and CDR2 is SQIVND (reference sequence). There are 16 residues in the CDR3. With 1 base removed from V and 8 bases from J, the gap between germline ends came to 15 bases. The CDR3 DNA follows: TGTGCCAGTAGTATAGCCTCGGGCGGATTGGATTCACCCCTCCACTTT. It codes for CASSIASGGLDSPLHF.

V gene TRBV5-6 combines with J gene TRBJ1-4; D remains ambiguous. The CDR3 runs 14 residues. V gave up 1 base and J gave up 7 bases, with 11 bases separating them. Germline lookup yields CDR1 SGHDT and CDR2 YYEEEE. The CDR3 sequence: CASSLSGSSEKLFF. CDR3 nucleotide sequence: TGTGCCAGCAGCTTGTCCGGGTCCAGTGAAAAACTGTTTTTT.

This chain links TRBV5-1 with TRBJ2-3; TRBD2 aligns across 9 bases. The junction had 7 bases not matched to a gene; V was cut back by 2 bases and J by 3 bases. Germline values: CDR1 SGHRS, CDR2 YFSETQ. CDR3 length: 16 residues. In DNA form, the CDR3 reads TGCGCCAGCAGCTTTGGTAGCGGGGGTTCGACAGATACGCAGTATTTT. This translates into CASSFGSGGSTDTQYF. The whole variable domain, remainder taken from reference TRBV5-1 and TRBJ2-3, is KAGVTQTPRYLIKTRGQQVTLSCSPISGHRSVSWYQQTPGQGLQFLFEYFSETQRNKGNFPGRFSGRQFSNSRSEMNVSTLELGDSALYLCASSFGSGGSTDTQYFGPGTRLTVL.